This is a list of T cell receptor beta chains from one sample in a study of T cell repertoires in cytomegalovirus infection. Their antigens remain unidentified. MiXCR, run by TCRdb on the reads, gives a single entry per CDR3 protein. The sample lists some 920,000 distinct CDR3 sequences, 30% to 40% occurring once. The source material was cultured CD8+ T cells from PBMCs, sampled from culture after CMV antigen stimulation. These TCRs come from a human donor in good health (CMV status not recorded). Some clones in this sample may be carry-over from other donors' samples. Both conserved end residues are part of each CDR3. The order of the fields is clone size, V gene, D gene, J gene, CDR3 length, CDR3 DNA, CDR3 protein. D genes are given only for firm matches. Clone size is given for some rows only: seen once, a few or many times, or a class if the clone is expanded.

>once|TRBV9|.|TRBJ1-6|15
TGTGCCAGCAGCGTAGGGACGGATCATAATTCACCCCTCCACTTT
CASSVGTDHNSPLHF
>few|TRBV4-2|.|TRBJ1-1|13
TGTGCCAGCAGCCAAGGCGGGGTCACTGAAGCTTTCTTT
CASSQGGVTEAFF
>.|TRBV27|.|TRBJ2-2|14
TGTGCCAGCAGTTTATTGGGATTCGGCGGGGAGCTGTTTTTT
CASSLLGFGGELFF
>many|TRBV7-2|TRBD2|TRBJ2-1|18
TGTGCCAGCAGCTTACCTCTCCTAGCGGGGGGCTATAACAATGAGCAGTTCTTC
CASSLPLLAGGYNNEQFF
>.|TRBV13|TRBD1|TRBJ1-3|16
TGTGCCAGCAGCTTAGCCGGACAGGGTCTTGGAAACACCATATATTTT
CASSLAGQGLGNTIYF
>few|TRBV7-9|.|TRBJ2-2|15
TGTGCCAGCAGCGGCCTAGGGGGGTTGACCGGGGAGCTGTTTTTT
CASSGLGGLTGELFF
>.|TRBV19|.|TRBJ1-1|12
TGTGCCAGTTATACCGGGAGCTCTTCGGCTTTCTTT
CASYTGSSSAFF
>few|TRBV15|.|TRBJ2-1|17
TGTGCCACCAGCAGAGATTTGGGCCACAGGGCTTACAATGAGCAGTTCTTC
CATSRDLGHRAYNEQFF
>.|TRBV6-1|TRBD2|TRBJ2-7|18
TGTGCCAGCAGTGAGTGGGGACTAGCGGGGGACTTCTCCTACGAGCAGTACTTC
CASSEWGLAGDFSYEQYF
>.|TRBV27|TRBD1|TRBJ2-2|15
TGTGCCAGCAGTTGGACAGGGGTCGTCGCCGGGGAGCTGTTTTTT
CASSWTGVVAGELFF
>few|TRBV10-3|TRBD1|TRBJ1-1|15
TGTGCCATCAGGGAACGGACAGGAGAGAACACTGAAGCTTTCTTT
CAIRERTGENTEAFF
>few|TRBV7-9|.|TRBJ2-1|14
TGTGCCAGCAGGACTAGGGATTCCTACAATGAGCAGTTCTTC
CASRTRDSYNEQFF
>.|TRBV2|TRBD1|TRBJ1-2|22
TGTGCCAGCAGTGAATCGGGGCGGACAGGAGGCAACCTCGATTATCCGTTCTATGGCTACACCTTC
CASSESGRTGGNLDYPFYGYTF
>few|TRBV5-1|TRBD1|TRBJ2-7|14
TGCGCCAGCAGCAGGGGACAGGAGCCCTACGAGCAGTACTTC
CASSRGQEPYEQYF
>few|TRBV12-3/TRBV12-4|TRBD1|TRBJ2-7|16
TGTGCCAGCAGTCAATCCGGGACAGGGTGGATCTACGAGCAGTACTTC
CASSQSGTGWIYEQYF
>.|TRBV7-9|.|TRBJ1-2|15
TGTGCCAGCAGCTCGGGACATAGAGCCCCCTATGGCTACACCTTC
CASSSGHRAPYGYTF
>many|TRBV7-8|.|TRBJ2-1|17
TGTGCCAGCAGCTTAGTTCAGCGAGGCAGCTCCTACAATGAGCAGTTCTTC
CASSLVQRGSSYNEQFF
>many|TRBV6-1|.|TRBJ2-3|13
TGTGCCAGCGCAGAAACAAGCACAGATACGCAGTATTTT
CASAETSTDTQYF
>.|TRBV2|TRBD2|TRBJ2-3|13
TGTGCCATCCCTAGCGGGGCTACAGATACGCAGTATTTT
CAIPSGATDTQYF
>.|TRBV19|.|TRBJ1-5|13
TGTGCCAGTAGTATATACGGCAATCAGCCCCAGCATTTT
CASSIYGNQPQHF
>many|TRBV6-1|.|TRBJ2-2|14
TGTGCCAGCACCCAAATGGGTAACACCGGGGAGCTGTTTTTT
CASTQMGNTGELFF
>few|TRBV7-2|TRBD2|TRBJ2-2|14
TGTGCCAGCAGGGCGGGGGTTAACACCGGGGAGCTGTTTTTT
CASRAGVNTGELFF
>many|TRBV7-8|.|TRBJ1-1|14
TGTGCCAGCAGGTCGGAGTTCTCTCACACTGAAGCTTTCTTT
CASRSEFSHTEAFF
>few|TRBV29-1|TRBD1|TRBJ1-1|12
TGCAGCTCTACAGGGGGCTGGGGTGAAGCTTTCTTT
CSSTGGWGEAFF
>many|TRBV25-1|.|TRBJ2-1|18
TGTGCCAGCAGTGATATCACATCAAGCCCAGAGGACGTAAATGAGCAGTTCTTC
CASSDITSSPEDVNEQFF
>many|TRBV7-2|.|TRBJ1-2|15
TGTGCCAGCAGCTTAGCCCCGTCTACTGGGGGAGGCTACACCTTC
CASSLAPSTGGGYTF
>.|TRBV5-1|TRBD1|TRBJ1-2|15
TGCGCCAGCAGCCCGGGACAGGGGGCGAGAAAAGGCTACACCTTC
CASSPGQGARKGYTF